The present entry profiles one T cell receptor beta chain with its context. This specimen belongs to a study of shared clonotypes between healthy human individuals. The CDR3 extends over 16 amino acids. Germline loops: CDR1 SEHNR, CDR2 FQNEAQ (reference sequence). The V end was cut by 0 bases, the J end by 0 bases, with 9 bases between. The repertoire was sequenced with immunoSEQ multiplex PCR; TCRdb's copy has only in-frame clones and lacks some. Seen here are about 2.4 million clones, 80% to 95% observed once, and the top ten hold 0.36%. The receptor was isolated from a man between 18 and 29 years old in good health. Some clones in this sample may be carry-over from other donors' samples. The chain carries TRBV7-9 and TRBJ1-5, with a tentative D call TRBD1 (5 bases). Sequencing input: naive CD4+ T cells from PBMCs. The subset is: CD45RA+ positively selected. The CDR3 loop is CASSLAQGDSNQPQHF. The CDR3, as DNA: TGTGCCAGCAGCTTAGCGCAAGGGGATAGCAATCAGCCCCAGCATTTT.